This entry features one TCR beta chain sequence. Its antigen is undetermined. The primer mix had 60 Vbeta and 13 Jbeta primers. TCRdb keeps only in-frame clones here, not all; method: immunoSEQ multiplex PCR. The table records 110,000 or so clones, approximately 79% of them present only once. The entry originates in a study of cytomegalovirus exposure and HLA in healthy donors. In the study overall: The 110 million or so unique TCR beta sequences, from roughly 170 million T cells, were found by an earlier analysis. Of all 400 or so donors who were genotyped, roughly 81% belonged to the Caucasian-associated ancestry cluster.

Study-level findings and limits: According to the study, roughly 180 TCR beta chains were cytomegalovirus-associated.

The CDR3 contains 13 residues. Germline CDR1 and CDR2: MDHEN and SYDVKM. J lost 6 bases, V lost 5 bases, and 2 bases had no gene match. The source is a young man in good health and CMV-seropositive. Sequenced sample: PBMCs. The chain combines TRBV28 with TRBJ2-2, with 8 bases aligning to TRBD1. The CDR3 DNA is TGTGCCAGCAGTGGACAGGGTCCCGGGGAGCTGTTTTTT. It encodes CASSGQGPGELFF.